This TCR beta chain was captured by sequencing in a study of Ad26.COV2.S vaccination and SARS-CoV-2 variants. Treatment noted: over 15 received Ad26.COV2.S at low or high dose, single or two shots; about 5 received placebo; per-sample allocation not given. At day 63 after the first vaccine or placebo injection, samples were drawn. Profiling relied on immunoSEQ multiplex PCR, and the TCRdb table lists in-frame clones only, not all of them. The sample includes under 300,000 clones, around 85% of them seen just once. Deletions cut 3 bases from V and 1 base from J, with 12 bases between. The CDR3 contains 15 residues. Germline loops: CDR1 MNHEY, CDR2 SVGEGT.

V and J are TRBV6-2 or TRBV6-3 and TRBJ2-5; maybe TRBD1 (6 bases). This clonotype originated in a person between 18 and 65 years old who received the Ad26.COV2.S COVID-19 vaccine or a placebo. Sequences were derived from peripheral blood, sampled in a trial of Ad26.COV2.S vaccine versus placebo. CDR3 sequence (DNA): TGTGCCAGCAGTTATACAGGGATTACCCAAGAGACCCAGTACTTC. Residues: CASSYTGITQETQYF.